This TCR beta chain originates from a study of vaccination and CD4 T cells after COVID-19. The CDR3 extends over 16 amino acids. The germline CDR1 and CDR2 sequences are SSHAT and FNYEAQ (reference sequence). As for time point: late sampling 161 to 241 days after vaccination in a few convalescent patients. Treatment of the sample: roughly 11-day PBMC culture with coronavirus spike peptide pools or control peptides (ViraFEST assay). This clonotype is medium-sized in the sample. Its target is not known. One junction end disagrees with the germline gene, perhaps due to a read error. Researchers used the Oncomine TCR Beta short-read assay to sequence DNA from cultured CD4+ T cells. TCRdb itself ran the PCR reads through MiXCR, one entry per CDR3 protein. The sample has about 18,000 distinct CDR3 sequences, approximately 50% seen once; the top ten hold approximately 12%.

V is TRBV7-7 and J is TRBJ2-2; 11 bases are shared with TRBD2. The clonotype was recovered from a human donor who had recovered from COVID-19. This material consisted of CD4+ T cells from blood, cultured in vitro, taken about 7 months after SARS-CoV-2 vaccination. As DNA, the CDR3 is TGTGCTAGCAGCCAACTAGCGGGAGCGAACACCGGGGAGCTGTTTTTT. This codes for CASSQLAGANTGELFF.